Presented here are 21 T cell receptor beta chains from one specimen sequenced in a study of human T cells and chemical hapten exposure. A single record per CDR3 protein comes from TCRdb applying MiXCR to the RACE reads. The table has a few hundred thousand distinct CDR3 sequences, about 5% seen once. Time point here: pre-sensitization, week 0. Treatment noted: therapeutic diphenylcyclopropenone sensitization with weekly scalp DPC. The source was whole blood, collected in connection with sensitization to the hapten diphenylcyclopropenone (DPC). These receptor sequences come from a young woman with alopecia areata. Some clones in this sample may be carry-over from other donors' samples.

This clonotype was detected many times. The CDR3 reads CASSPQITYRGPGTEAFF. The CDR3 DNA sequence: TGTGCCAGCAGCCCCCAAATAACGTACAGGGGGCCGGGCACTGAAGCTTTCTTT. This chain joins TRBV9 and TRBJ1-1; TRBD1 matches 9 bases. The V gene end was trimmed by 4 bases and the J gene end by 4 bases; junction bases not matched to a gene: 17. The CDR3 has 18 residues. The germline V gene has CDR1 SGDLS and CDR2 YYNGEE.

The chain carries TRBV18 and TRBJ1-5, with D uncertain. V was pared by 1 base and J by 9 bases, with 13 bases between. The CDR3 loop spans 14 amino acids. CDR1 is KGHSH, CDR2 LQKENI, per germline. In DNA form, the CDR3 reads TGTGCCAGCTCACCACGGACCCCTGAAGGGCCCCAGCATTTT. Its protein product is CASSPRTPEGPQHF.

Many counts were recorded for this clonotype. The chain is built from TRBV3-1 and TRBJ1-5; D remains unclear. This CDR3 has 13 amino acids. V lost 1 base to trimming and J lost 7 bases, with 8 bases between them. Germline V lookup: CDR1 LGHDT, CDR2 YNNKEL (reference sequence). For the CDR3, the DNA is TGTGCCAGCAGCCAAGGGATAGGGCAGCCCCAGCATTTT. This translates into CASSQGIGQPQHF.

This clonotype was seen more than once but under ten times. The rearrangement joins TRBV29-1 to TRBJ2-3, with 16 bases that match TRBD2. The V gene's germline CDR1 is SQVTM and CDR2 ANQGSEA. CDR3 length: 17 amino acids. V dropped 6 bases and J dropped 2; count of bases not matched to a gene: 8. CDR3 region: CSVAGTSGGVTTDTQYF. The CDR3 DNA reads as TGCAGCGTGGCCGGGACTAGCGGGGGGGTTACCACAGATACGCAGTATTTT.

V and J are TRBV4-3 and TRBJ2-7; 8 bases align to TRBD1. The length of the CDR3 is 16 residues. V was pared by 4 bases and J by 2 bases, with 10 bases of the junction left unmatched. Germline V gene sequence: CDR1 LGHNA, CDR2 YSLEER. CDR3 loop: CASSRGRGQGPYEQYF. In nucleotides, the CDR3 is TGCGCCAGCAGCCGCGGCAGGGGGCAAGGGCCCTACGAGCAGTACTTC.

In this sample, this clonotype turned up many times. V and J are TRBV5-6 and TRBJ2-7, with D tentatively TRBD1 (5 bases). V was clipped by 0 bases and J by 3 bases, with 10 bases between them. The CDR3 covers 14 residues. Germline CDR1 reads SGHDT; CDR2 reads YYEEEE. In DNA, the CDR3 is TGTGCCAGCAGCTTGGATAACAGGCACTACGAGCAGTACTTC. Residues: CASSLDNRHYEQYF.

This clonotype was recorded at least ten times. This chain connects TRBV6-5 to TRBJ1-5, with D possibly TRBD1 on 5 matching bases. This CDR3 has 15 residues. Germline V gene sequence: CDR1 MNHEY, CDR2 SVGAGI. Trimming cost V 8 bases and J 3 bases, with 17 bases left between them. As DNA, the CDR3 is TGTGCCAGCCGTTTATCGAGGGGTGCCAATCAGCCCCAGCATTTT. Encoded protein: CASRLSRGANQPQHF.

The genes are TRBV12-3 or TRBV12-4 and TRBJ1-3; D not certain. V dropped 0 bases and J dropped 4 bases, with 10 bases sitting between them. The CDR3 spans 15 residues. The CDR3 region has the DNA TGTGCCAGCAGTTTAGCCCGATCTGGAGGAAACACCATATATTTT. Protein: CASSLARSGGNTIYF.

The rearrangement links TRBV6-1 to TRBJ2-3; TRBD2 might be the D (7 bases). V was pared by 6 bases and J by 5 bases, with 21 bases between. The CDR3 is 16 residues long. Germline V gene sequence: CDR1 MNHNS, CDR2 SASEGT. The CDR3 reads CASSLMRGGAEDTQYF. The DNA for the CDR3 is TGTGCCAGCAGCCTCATGAGGGGGGGCGCGGAAGATACGCAGTATTTT.

This clonotype was counted between two and nine times. This rearrangement joins TRBV20-1 to TRBJ2-7, with TRBD1 matching over 8 bases. The germline CDR1 and CDR2 sequences are DFQATT and SNEGSKA (reference sequence). V was clipped by 4 bases and J by 5 bases; unmatched bases: 13. The CDR3 is made up of 15 amino acids. In DNA form, the CDR3 reads TGCAGTGCTATACGGGGCAGGGGGCAATTCGACGAGCAGTACTTC. Protein sequence: CSAIRGRGQFDEQYF.

The chain couples TRBV6-2 or TRBV6-3 to TRBJ2-4, with a tentative D call TRBD1 (6 bases). Trimming stripped 5 bases from V and 8 bases from J, with 10 bases between. This CDR3 is 12 amino acids long. Germline-derived CDR1 and CDR2 are MNHEY and SVGEGT. The CDR3 region is CASSPQGYIQYF. CDR3 in DNA: TGTGCCAGCAGTCCACAGGGTTACATTCAGTACTTC.

This clonotype has a count of ten or more. This chain connects TRBV2 to TRBJ1-1, with D perhaps TRBD1 (5 bases). V shed 6 bases and J shed 4 bases, with 12 bases lying between them. Germline values: CDR1 SNHLY, CDR2 FYNNEI. There are 13 residues in the CDR3. The CDR3 protein is CASSRGSGTEAFF. The CDR3 DNA reads TGTGCCAGCAGCCGGGGGTCTGGCACTGAAGCTTTCTTT.

The gene calls are TRBV5-1 and TRBJ1-1; D not resolved. The CDR3 is made up of 14 amino acids. Germline V gene lookup returns CDR1 SGHRS and CDR2 YFSETQ. V was pared by 4 bases and J by 0 bases, with 10 bases between. CDR3 bases: TGCGCCAGCAGCCTGGAACCGATGAACACTGAAGCTTTCTTT. As protein: CASSLEPMNTEAFF.

Ten or more counts support this clonotype. The V and J genes are TRBV7-2 and TRBJ1-2; tentative D call: TRBD1 (5 bases). The V end was cut by 4 bases, the J end by 7 bases, with 22 bases between. This CDR3 region has 16 residues. CDR1 is SGHTA and CDR2 is FQGNSA in the germline V gene. CDR3 sequence reads: CASSSTRDPRQGGYTF. The CDR3 DNA follows: TGTGCCAGCAGCTCCACCCGGGACCCCCGCCAAGGTGGCTACACCTTC.

This clonotype was seen a handful of times. The V gene is TRBV6-1, the J gene TRBJ2-7, with 8 bases matching TRBD2. Losses at the gene ends were 4 bases for V and 5 bases for J; bases not matched to a gene: 7. This CDR3 is built from 14 residues. Germline lookup yields CDR1 MNHNS and CDR2 SASEGT. The chain's CDR3 is CASSVLPGGNEQYF. As DNA, the CDR3 is TGTGCCAGCAGTGTTCTCCCGGGAGGGAACGAGCAGTACTTC.

This clonotype was counted between two and nine times. V gene TRBV12-3 or TRBV12-4 combines with J gene TRBJ2-3; TRBD2 agrees at 15 bases. The V gene end was trimmed by 6 bases and the J gene end by 5 bases; junction bases not matched to a gene: 6. The CDR3 extends over 16 amino acids. The CDR3 protein is CASSPGLAGGIDTQYF. In DNA, the CDR3 is TGTGCCAGCAGCCCGGGACTAGCGGGGGGAATAGATACGCAGTATTTT.

The V gene is TRBV4-2, the J gene TRBJ2-5; D is perhaps TRBD2 (6 bases). Between the trimmed V and J ends, which lost 0 bases and 5 bases, there was a span of 10 bases. The CDR3 has 14 amino acids. Germline V CDR1 and CDR2: LGHNA, YNFKEQ. CDR3 DNA sequence: TGTGCCAGCAGCCAAGATATGGGGGGTGAGACCCAGTACTTC. This translates into CASSQDMGGETQYF.

The genes are TRBV3-1 and TRBJ1-1; TRBD1 matches 7 bases. The germline V gene encodes CDR1 LGHDT and CDR2 YNNKEL (reference sequence). Losses at the gene ends were 5 bases for V and 1 base for J; bases not matched to a gene: 7. The length of the CDR3 is 15 residues. The CDR3 sequence is CASSESRDRNTEAFF. The DNA of the CDR3 is TGTGCCAGCAGCGAAAGTCGGGACAGGAACACTGAAGCTTTCTTT.

This chain uses TRBV4-3 with TRBJ1-1; no reliable D call. The CDR3 runs to 15 residues. CDR1 is LGHNA and CDR2 is YSLEER in the germline V gene. Between the trimmed V and J ends, which lost 4 bases and 5 bases, there was a span of 17 bases. The CDR3 loop reads CASSLNQLMETEAFF. The DNA of the CDR3 is TGCGCCAGCAGCCTTAACCAGCTAATGGAGACTGAAGCTTTCTTT.

This clonotype was seen repeatedly, ten times or more. V and J are TRBV20-1 and TRBJ1-1; D perhaps matches TRBD1 (6 bases). CDR3 length: 13 residues. Germline V CDR1 and CDR2: DFQATT, SNEGSKA (reference sequence). V was trimmed by 5 bases and J by 1 base, leaving 11 bases between them. Here the CDR3 reads CSAPSTGNTEAFF. The CDR3 DNA is TGCAGTGCTCCCTCGACAGGGAACACTGAAGCTTTCTTT.

The V call is TRBV3-1, the J call TRBJ2-5; D might be TRBD1 or TRBD2, each matching 5 bases. Germline V CDR1 and CDR2: LGHDT, YNNKEL (reference sequence). V lost 4 bases to trimming and J lost 4 bases, with 13 bases between them. This CDR3 is 14 amino acids long. The CDR3 loop reads CASSPGSTRETQYF. The DNA for the CDR3 is TGTGCCAGCAGCCCAGGGAGTACTAGAGAGACCCAGTACTTC.